A single sample gave rise to the 7 T cell receptor beta chains below, sequenced in a study of CD8 T cells in ankylosing spondylitis. TCRdb fed the 5' RACE reads into MiXCR, producing one record per CDR3 protein. The data hold 250,000 or so distinct CDR3 sequences, with around a tenth observed a single time. The sequenced sample consisted of blood, either unsorted or a sorted T cell fraction (not recorded which). The receptors were sampled from a male donor with ankylosing spondylitis or in good health (not recorded which).

This clonotype appeared many times. The chain carries TRBV7-3 and TRBJ1-6, with D maybe TRBD1 (5 bases). The CDR3 loop spans 15 amino acids. Trimming took 5 bases from V and 9 from J, leaving 17 bases between them. Germline V lookup: CDR1 SGHTA, CDR2 FQGTGA. CDR3 residues: CASSTGGTAGSPLHF. The CDR3 DNA reads as TGTGCCAGCAGCACCGGTGGGACCGCAGGTTCACCCCTCCACTTT.

V and J are TRBV15 and TRBJ1-2, with D unclear. CDR1 and CDR2 (germline): LNHNV, YYDKDF (reference sequence). The CDR3 consists of 13 residues. Deletions cut 0 bases from V and 4 bases from J, with 6 bases between. The CDR3 DNA sequence: TGTGCCACCAGCAGAGATTGGGTCTATGGCTACACCTTC. Its protein is CATSRDWVYGYTF.

At least ten counts were recorded for this clonotype. The V gene is TRBV28, the J gene TRBJ2-3; D is unclear. Per the germline V gene, CDR1 is MDHEN and CDR2 is SYDVKM. The CDR3 is made up of 13 amino acids. Trimming removed 7 bases at V and 0 bases at J, with 8 bases between. For the CDR3, the DNA is TGTGCCAGCACCCCGGACAGCACAGATACGCAGTATTTT. Residues: CASTPDSTDTQYF.

This clonotype was detected ten times or more. CDR3 sequence: CASRPAGADEQFF. CDR3 DNA sequence: TGCGCCAGCCGCCCGGCAGGTGCGGATGAGCAGTTCTTC. The chain combines TRBV5-1 with TRBJ2-1; D gene ambiguous. Germline V gene sequence: CDR1 SGHRS, CDR2 YFSETQ. Trimming cost V 7 bases and J 8 bases, with 16 bases left between them. This CDR3 has 13 amino acids.

The rearrangement links TRBV9 to TRBJ1-6; tentative D call: TRBD1 (5 bases). The V end was cut by 0 bases, the J end by 8 bases, with 9 bases between. This CDR3 has 14 amino acids. Germline loops: CDR1 SGDLS, CDR2 YYNGEE. The CDR3 coding sequence is TGTGCCAGCAGCGTAGGCGGGGCTGATTCACCCCTCCACTTT. Translation gives CASSVGGADSPLHF. Supplemented by reference TRBV9 and TRBJ1-6, the full variable domain reads DSGVTQTPKHLITATGQRVTLRCSPRSGDLSVYWYQQSLDQGLQFLIQYYNGEERAKGNILERFSAQQFPDLHSELNLSSLELGDSALYFCASSVGGADSPLHFGNGTRLTVT.

This clonotype came up many times. The V and J genes are TRBV5-1 and TRBJ1-1; 8 nucleotides agree with TRBD1. The ends lost 3 bases at V and 0 bases at J; junction bases unmatched: 7. The CDR3 contains 16 residues. Germline CDR1 reads SGHRS; CDR2 reads YFSETQ. The CDR3 loop is CASSSRDRSMNTEAFF. CDR3 coding DNA: TGCGCCAGCAGCTCCCGGGACAGGTCTATGAACACTGAAGCTTTCTTT.

This clonotype was seen a handful of times. The chain combines TRBV12-3 or TRBV12-4 with TRBJ1-3; D unclear. V shed 5 bases and J shed 0 bases, with 26 bases lying between them. This CDR3 is built from 20 residues. The CDR3 nucleotides read TGTGCCAGCAGTCCAAACTACCCGGGCTCTAGCTCATTCTCTGGAAACACCATATATTTT. Its translation: CASSPNYPGSSSFSGNTIYF.